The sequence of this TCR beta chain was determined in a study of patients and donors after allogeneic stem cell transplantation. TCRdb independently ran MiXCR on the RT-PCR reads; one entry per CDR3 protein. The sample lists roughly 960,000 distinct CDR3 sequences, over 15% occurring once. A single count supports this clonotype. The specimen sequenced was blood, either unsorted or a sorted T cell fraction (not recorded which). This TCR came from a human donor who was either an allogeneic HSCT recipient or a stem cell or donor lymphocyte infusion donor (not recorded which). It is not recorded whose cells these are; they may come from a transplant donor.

CDR3 sequence: CASSLGHAYEQYF. CDR3 bases: TGTGCCAGCAGCTTGGGACACGCCTACGAGCAGTACTTC. This chain uses TRBV5-4 with TRBJ2-7; D not certain. The CDR3 sequence is 13 residues long. Germline loops: CDR1 SGHNT, CDR2 YYREEE (reference sequence). V lost 0 bases and J 2 bases, leaving 6 bases between the germline ends.